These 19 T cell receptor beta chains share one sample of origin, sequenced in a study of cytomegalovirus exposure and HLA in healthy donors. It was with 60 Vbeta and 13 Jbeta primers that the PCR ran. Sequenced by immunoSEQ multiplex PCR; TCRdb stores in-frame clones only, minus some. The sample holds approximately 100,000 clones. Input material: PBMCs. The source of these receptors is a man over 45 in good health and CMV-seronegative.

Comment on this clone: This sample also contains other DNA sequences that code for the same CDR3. The CDR3 loop reads CASRDQGAYPFF. The CDR3 DNA reads TGTGCCAGCAGAGACCAGGGGGCTTATCCCTTCTTT. V is TRBV6-1 and J is TRBJ1-1; TRBD1 aligns across 8 bases. The CDR3 is 12 residues long. V lost 6 bases to trimming and J lost 14 bases; unmatched junction nucleotides: 11. Germline CDR1 MNHNS, CDR2 SASEGT.

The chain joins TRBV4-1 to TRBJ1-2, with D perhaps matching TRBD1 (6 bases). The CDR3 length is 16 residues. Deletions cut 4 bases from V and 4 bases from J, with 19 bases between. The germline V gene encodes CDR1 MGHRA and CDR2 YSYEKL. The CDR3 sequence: CASSPWTATGGYGYTF. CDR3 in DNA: TGCGCCAGCAGCCCTTGGACAGCGACGGGGGGCTATGGCTACACCTTC.

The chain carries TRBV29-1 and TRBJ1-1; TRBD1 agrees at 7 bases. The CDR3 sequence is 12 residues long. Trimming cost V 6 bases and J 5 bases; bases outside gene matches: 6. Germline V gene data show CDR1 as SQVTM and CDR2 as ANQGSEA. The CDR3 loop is CSVRGSVTEAFF. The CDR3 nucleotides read TGCAGCGTCAGGGGGAGCGTGACTGAAGCTTTCTTT.

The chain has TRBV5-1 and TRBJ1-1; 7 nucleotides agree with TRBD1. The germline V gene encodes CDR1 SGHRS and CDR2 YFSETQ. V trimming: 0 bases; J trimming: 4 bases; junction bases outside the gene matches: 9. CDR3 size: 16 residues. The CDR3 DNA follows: TGCGCCAGCAGCTTGGGGGCCAGGGGGGTTGTCACTGAAGCTTTCTTT. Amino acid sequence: CASSLGARGVVTEAFF. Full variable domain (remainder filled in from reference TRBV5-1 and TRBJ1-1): KAGVTQTPRYLIKTRGQQVTLSCSPISGHRSVSWYQQTPGQGLQFLFEYFSETQRNKGNFPGRFSGRQFSNSRSEMNVSTLELGDSALYLCASSLGARGVVTEAFFGQGTRLTVV.

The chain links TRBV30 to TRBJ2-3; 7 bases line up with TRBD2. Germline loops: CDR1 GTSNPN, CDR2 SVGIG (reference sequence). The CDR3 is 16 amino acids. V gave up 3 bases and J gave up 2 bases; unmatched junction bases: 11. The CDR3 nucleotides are TGTGCCTGGAGCCCAAGGATGGCGGGAGCCACAGATACGCAGTATTTT. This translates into CAWSPRMAGATDTQYF.

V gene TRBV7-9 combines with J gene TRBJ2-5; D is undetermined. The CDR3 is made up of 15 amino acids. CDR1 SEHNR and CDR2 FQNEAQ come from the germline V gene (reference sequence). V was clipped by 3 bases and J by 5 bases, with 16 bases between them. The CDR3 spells CASSFEVPARETQYF. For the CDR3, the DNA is TGTGCCAGCAGCTTCGAGGTACCGGCACGGGAGACCCAGTACTTC.

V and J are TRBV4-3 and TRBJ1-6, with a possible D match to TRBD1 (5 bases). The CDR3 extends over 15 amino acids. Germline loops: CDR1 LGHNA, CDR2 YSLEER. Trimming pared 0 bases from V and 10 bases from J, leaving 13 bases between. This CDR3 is CASSQDWTSGSPLHF. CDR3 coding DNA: TGCGCCAGCAGCCAAGACTGGACATCTGGCTCACCCCTCCACTTT.

This CDR3 is CSAQGGNTEAFF. CDR3 DNA: TGCAGCGCACAGGGGGGGAACACTGAAGCTTTCTTT. The chain uses TRBV29-1 and TRBJ1-1; the match to TRBD1 covers 8 bases. CDR3 length equals 12 residues. V gave up 7 bases and J gave up 1 base; unmatched junction bases: 2. The germline V gene encodes CDR1 SQVTM and CDR2 ANQGSEA.

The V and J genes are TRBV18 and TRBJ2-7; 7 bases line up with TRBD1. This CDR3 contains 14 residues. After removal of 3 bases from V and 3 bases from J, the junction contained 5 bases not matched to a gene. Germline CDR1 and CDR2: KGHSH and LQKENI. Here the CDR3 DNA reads TGTGCCAGCTCACCGGGGACAGTGTTCTACGAGCAGTACTTC. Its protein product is CASSPGTVFYEQYF.

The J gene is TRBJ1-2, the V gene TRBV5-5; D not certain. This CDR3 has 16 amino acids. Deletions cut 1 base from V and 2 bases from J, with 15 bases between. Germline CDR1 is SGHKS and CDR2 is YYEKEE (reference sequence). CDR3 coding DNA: TGTGCCAGCAGCTTGCCATCGGTGGGCGGGAACTATGGCTACACCTTC. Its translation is CASSLPSVGGNYGYTF.

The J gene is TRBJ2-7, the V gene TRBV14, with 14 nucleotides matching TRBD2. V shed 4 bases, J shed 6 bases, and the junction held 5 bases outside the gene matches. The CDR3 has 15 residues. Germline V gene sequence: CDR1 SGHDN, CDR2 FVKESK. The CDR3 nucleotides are TGTGCCAGCAGCCGGGGACTAGCGGGAGTCGGCGAGCAGTACTTC. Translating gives CASSRGLAGVGEQYF.

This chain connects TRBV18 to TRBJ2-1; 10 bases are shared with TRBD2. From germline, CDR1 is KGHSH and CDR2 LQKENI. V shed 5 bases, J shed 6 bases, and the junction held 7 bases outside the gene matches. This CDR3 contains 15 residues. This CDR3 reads CASSSTSGAINEQFF. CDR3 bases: TGTGCCAGCTCATCAACTAGCGGGGCGATCAATGAGCAGTTCTTC.

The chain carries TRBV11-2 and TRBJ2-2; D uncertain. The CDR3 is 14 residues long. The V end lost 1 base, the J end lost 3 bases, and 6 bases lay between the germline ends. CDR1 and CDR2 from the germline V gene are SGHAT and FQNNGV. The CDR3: CASSLGSYTGELFF. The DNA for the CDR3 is TGTGCCAGCAGCTTAGGGAGCTACACCGGGGAGCTGTTTTTT.

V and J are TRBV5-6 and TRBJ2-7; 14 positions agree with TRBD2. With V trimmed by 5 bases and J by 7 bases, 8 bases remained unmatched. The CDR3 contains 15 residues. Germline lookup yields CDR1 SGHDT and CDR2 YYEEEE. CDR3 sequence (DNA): TGTGCCAGCAGTTACAGACTAGCGGGAGGGCGGGAGCAGTACTTC. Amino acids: CASSYRLAGGREQYF.

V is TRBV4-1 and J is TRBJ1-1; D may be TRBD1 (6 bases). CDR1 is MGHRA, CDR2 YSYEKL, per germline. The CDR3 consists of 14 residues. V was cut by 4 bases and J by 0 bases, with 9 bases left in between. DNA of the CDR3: TGCGCCAGCAGCCCAGGACAGCTGAACACTGAAGCTTTCTTT. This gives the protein CASSPGQLNTEAFF.

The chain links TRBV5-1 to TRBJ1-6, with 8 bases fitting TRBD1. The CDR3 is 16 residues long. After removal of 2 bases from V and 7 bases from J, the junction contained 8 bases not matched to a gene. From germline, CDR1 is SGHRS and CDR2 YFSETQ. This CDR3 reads CASSFRPTGENSPLHF. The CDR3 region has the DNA TGCGCCAGCAGCTTCCGGCCGACAGGGGAAAATTCACCCCTCCACTTT. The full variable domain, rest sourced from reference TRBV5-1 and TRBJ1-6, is KAGVTQTPRYLIKTRGQQVTLSCSPISGHRSVSWYQQTPGQGLQFLFEYFSETQRNKGNFPGRFSGRQFSNSRSEMNVSTLELGDSALYLCASSFRPTGENSPLHFGNGTRLTVT.

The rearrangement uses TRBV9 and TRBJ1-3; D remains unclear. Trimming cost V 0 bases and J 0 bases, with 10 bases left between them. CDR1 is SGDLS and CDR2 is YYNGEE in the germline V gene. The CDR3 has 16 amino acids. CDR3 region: CASSVARHLSGNTIYF. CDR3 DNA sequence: TGTGCCAGCAGCGTAGCTAGGCACCTCTCTGGAAACACCATATATTTT.

The CDR3 is CASSSGGGMNTEAFF. Written as DNA, the CDR3 is TGTGCCAGCAGCTCCGGGGGTGGGATGAACACTGAAGCTTTCTTT. The gene calls are TRBV5-4 and TRBJ1-1; tentative D call: TRBD1 (5 bases). Trimming removed 3 bases from V and 0 bases from J, with 12 bases in between. Germline CDR1 reads SGHNT; CDR2 reads YYREEE (reference sequence). The CDR3 runs to 15 residues.

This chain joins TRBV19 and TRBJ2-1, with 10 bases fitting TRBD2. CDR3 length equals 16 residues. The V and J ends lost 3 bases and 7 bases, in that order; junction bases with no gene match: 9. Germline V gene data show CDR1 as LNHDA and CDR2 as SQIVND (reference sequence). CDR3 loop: CASSISPSGGRNEQFF. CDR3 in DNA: TGTGCCAGTAGTATTTCCCCTAGCGGGGGAAGGAATGAGCAGTTCTTC.